This T cell receptor beta chain was profiled in a study of T cell clones after liver transplantation. The overall study: Patients counted as tolerant after at least one year off all immunosuppression, enzymes not exceeding twice normal. Whole-study results and caveats: Post-transplant time points were not standardized, so conclusions are preliminary.

The table came from immunoSEQ multiplex PCR; TCRdb's copy has only in-frame clones and leaves some out. Of about 75,000 clones in the sample, around 80% were seen once. Thawed unstimulated PBMCs were FACS-sorted by CD3, CD4 and CD8 into two populations. The CDR3 has 14 residues. The V gene lost 4 bases and the J gene lost 6 bases, with 15 bases spanning the gap. The germline V gene has CDR1 SNHLY and CDR2 FYNNEI. Comment on this clone: Its antigen is unknown.

This chain links TRBV2 with TRBJ1-1; weak D call: TRBD1 (5 bases). Sequencing was performed on CD4+ T cells from blood, taken 48 months after liver transplant. This receptor was identified in a human patient who received a liver transplant. Some T cells here may be from the graft donor. The CDR3 nucleotides are TGTGCCAGCAGTGGGGGGGGTGGCGTCGCTGAAGCTTTCTTT. It specifies CASSGGGGVAEAFF.